This record concerns one T cell receptor beta chain sequence. The antigen it recognizes is unknown. Base qualities are missing; no much larger clone stands one base away. Between the V and J ends, shortened by 7 bases and 3 bases respectively, the junction contains 19 bases. In the germline V gene, CDR1 corresponds to MNHEY and CDR2 to SVGAGI. Inclusive of the bounding cysteine and phenylalanine, the CDR3 is 15 residues long. Only the CDR3 DNA stays, 45 bases, in frame from base 1. The data derive from a study of blood T cell repertoires in COVID-19 (TCRdb year 2020). For the study in its entirety: Samples covering the acute and convalescent phases of COVID-19 were provided by collaborators in the United States, Italy and Spain. The material from the prospective study consisted of cDNA or gDNA derived from T cells, B-cell-depleted T cells, or PBMCs. Where HLA class I and class II types were available, the types were taken from metadata supplied by the sample provider, not from assay-based typing. The dataset comprised deeply sampled blood TCRbeta repertoires from subjects exposed to, actively infected with, or recovered from COVID-19. The samples were drawn from the first 160 participants of the ongoing ImmuneRACE study and from roughly 1,300 subjects provided by 6 global collaborators. A de-identified subject ID, COVID-19 status, age in years and sex were almost always included in the sample metadata. The repertoires were made available in a free public database intended to serve as a resource for research on the immune response to SARS-CoV-2. Paper-wide results and their limitations: Clinical and demographic metadata were provided uncurated, with the amount varying by source and participant.

TCRbeta CDR3 regions were amplified from genomic DNA using the immunoSEQ Assay, a bias-controlled multiplex PCR. The source study handled its data this way. Nucleated cell counts per sample were estimated from amplification of reference gene primers within the assay. Sequence reads were collapsed and filtered to measure the absolute abundance of every unique TCRbeta CDR3 rearrangement. For each sample, productive Simpson clonality was calculated as the square root of Simpson's diversity index across productive rearrangements. In its TCRdb copy, this immuneACCESS table keeps in-frame sequences only and misses some clones. Where compared with another copy, unresolved V genes explain less than half of these, and the others have no known cause. The DNA was the basis for D and trimming; V, J and clone size are from that table. A total of about 69,000 clones appear in this sample, approximately 84% of them only once. Together, the top ten hold approximately 17% of the sample.

One collaborating source in Seattle enrolled patients during active infection and followed them longitudinally through the course of disease. Collaborating institutions collected whole blood in K2EDTA tubes following their own protocols. For TCRbeta analysis, collaborator samples were shipped as frozen whole blood, as isolated PBMCs, or as DNA extracted from either sample type. This TCR was sampled from a man aged 35 to 55 with COVID-19, enrolled during active disease. Sequenced: peripheral blood. The rearrangement joined TRBV6-5 to TRBJ2-7, with the D gene not confidently named. The nucleotides read TGTGCCAGCACACCAGTCGGGTCAAGGAGCTACGAGCAGTACTTC. Protein translation: CASTPVGSRSYEQYF.